This is a list of T cell receptor beta chains from one sample in a study of beta chain features in type 1 diabetes. Repertoires were generated with immunoSEQ multiplex PCR, while TCRdb's copy carries only in-frame clones and drops some. The table has roughly 240,000 clones, 68% seen once; the top ten hold about 0.05%. The sequenced sample consisted of naive CD4+ T cells from blood. The receptors originated from a young man in good health. Each CDR3 is given with its conserved first and last residue. D genes are given only for firm matches. Rows may omit the clone size; those that give it use once, few, many or a size class.

j_call: TRBJ1-5
d_call: NA
v_call: TRBV9
clone_size: NA
cdr3_nt: TGTGCCAGCAGCAGGGACAGCAATCAGCCCCAGCATTTT
cdr3_aa: CASSRDSNQPQHF

j_call: TRBJ2-3
d_call: NA
v_call: TRBV5-1
clone_size: NA
cdr3_nt: TGCGCCAGCAGCTTGGGACGGTCCACAGATACGCAGTATTTT
cdr3_aa: CASSLGRSTDTQYF

j_call: TRBJ1-1
d_call: NA
v_call: TRBV4-2
clone_size: NA
cdr3_nt: TGTGCCAGCAGCCTGTCGGGAAACATGAACACTGAAGCTTTCTTT
cdr3_aa: CASSLSGNMNTEAFF

j_call: TRBJ2-7
d_call: NA
v_call: TRBV30
clone_size: NA
cdr3_nt: TGTGCCTGGCAACAGGGCTACGAGCAGTACTTC
cdr3_aa: CAWQQGYEQYF

j_call: TRBJ2-7
d_call: NA
v_call: TRBV29-1
clone_size: NA
cdr3_nt: TGCAGCGTTCTGGACAAGACCAATCACGAGCAGTACTTC
cdr3_aa: CSVLDKTNHEQYF

j_call: TRBJ1-1
d_call: NA
v_call: TRBV29-1
clone_size: NA
cdr3_nt: TGCAGCGTTGTGGTAGGTCAGGCCCTCACTGAAGCTTTCTTT
cdr3_aa: CSVVVGQALTEAFF

j_call: TRBJ2-7
d_call: TRBD1
v_call: TRBV7-2
clone_size: NA
cdr3_nt: TGTGCCAGCAGCCCTGGGACAGGGGGAACCTACGAGCAGTACTTC
cdr3_aa: CASSPGTGGTYEQYF

j_call: TRBJ2-7
d_call: NA
v_call: TRBV29-1
clone_size: few
cdr3_nt: TGCAGCGTGGTTCTGACTCAACCTAGGGAGCAGTACTTC
cdr3_aa: CSVVLTQPREQYF

j_call: TRBJ1-1
d_call: NA
v_call: TRBV29-1
clone_size: NA
cdr3_nt: TGCAGCGTCCTTACAGGGCGCTCTGAAGCTTTCTTT
cdr3_aa: CSVLTGRSEAFF

j_call: TRBJ2-7
d_call: NA
v_call: TRBV20-1
clone_size: NA
cdr3_nt: TGCAGTGCTGAAGAGCCGGGAAGGCAGTACTTC
cdr3_aa: CSAEEPGRQYF

j_call: TRBJ2-2
d_call: NA
v_call: TRBV10-3
clone_size: NA
cdr3_nt: TGTGCCATCACCCATAACGGGGTCACCGGGGAGCTGTTTTTT
cdr3_aa: CAITHNGVTGELFF

j_call: TRBJ2-7
d_call: NA
v_call: TRBV10-3
clone_size: NA
cdr3_nt: TGTGCCATCAGTGAGCAATCCTACGAGCAGTACTTC
cdr3_aa: CAISEQSYEQYF

j_call: TRBJ2-3
d_call: TRBD1
v_call: TRBV18
clone_size: NA
cdr3_nt: TGTGCCAGCTCCCCGACAGGGTTCACAGATACGCAGTATTTT
cdr3_aa: CASSPTGFTDTQYF

j_call: TRBJ2-5
d_call: NA
v_call: TRBV5-4
clone_size: NA
cdr3_nt: TGTGCCAGCAGCCCCGGCTTGTACGGGGAGACCCAGTACTTC
cdr3_aa: CASSPGLYGETQYF

j_call: TRBJ2-3
d_call: NA
v_call: TRBV7-2
clone_size: NA
cdr3_nt: TGTGCCAGCAGCCGGGGGAACGCAGATACGCAGTATTTT
cdr3_aa: CASSRGNADTQYF

j_call: TRBJ2-7
d_call: TRBD2
v_call: TRBV30
clone_size: NA
cdr3_nt: TGTGCCTGGAGTGTACTCAGACTAGCGGGGAATCATCCCTCCCTGCCCTACGAGCAGTACTTC
cdr3_aa: CAWSVLRLAGNHPSLPYEQYF

j_call: TRBJ1-1
d_call: TRBD1
v_call: TRBV4-2
clone_size: few
cdr3_nt: TGTGCCAGCAGCCGTAGGCTACAGGGGCAGAACACTGAAGCTTTCTTT
cdr3_aa: CASSRRLQGQNTEAFF

j_call: TRBJ2-1
d_call: TRBD1
v_call: TRBV27
clone_size: NA
cdr3_nt: TGTGCCAGCAGTTCGGACAGGGTACGAGCTGAGCAGTTCTTC
cdr3_aa: CASSSDRVRAEQFF

j_call: TRBJ2-7
d_call: NA
v_call: TRBV7-2
clone_size: NA
cdr3_nt: TGTGCCAGCAGCTCCGACTCGTTCTACGAGCAGTACTTC
cdr3_aa: CASSSDSFYEQYF

j_call: TRBJ2-1
d_call: NA
v_call: TRBV20-1
clone_size: few
cdr3_nt: TGCAGTGCTAGAGTGGAGGAGCAGTTCTTC
cdr3_aa: CSARVEEQFF

j_call: TRBJ2-7
d_call: NA
v_call: TRBV28
clone_size: NA
cdr3_nt: TGTGCCAGCAGTTTAGGCTACGAGCAGTACTTC
cdr3_aa: CASSLGYEQYF

j_call: TRBJ2-2
d_call: NA
v_call: TRBV29-1
clone_size: NA
cdr3_nt: TGCAGCGTTACCCCGGGCCCCTCAACGGTCACCGGGGAGCTGTTTTTT
cdr3_aa: CSVTPGPSTVTGELFF

j_call: TRBJ2-3
d_call: TRBD2
v_call: TRBV30
clone_size: few
cdr3_nt: TGTGCCTGGAGGAGGGGACTAGCATCTACGCAGTATTTT
cdr3_aa: CAWRRGLASTQYF

j_call: TRBJ2-7
d_call: TRBD1
v_call: TRBV25-1
clone_size: once
cdr3_nt: TGTGCCAGCAGACCGACAGGGATTGGGACCTACGAGCAGTACTTC
cdr3_aa: CASRPTGIGTYEQYF

j_call: TRBJ1-6
d_call: NA
v_call: TRBV2
clone_size: NA
cdr3_nt: TGTGCCAGCAGTGAAGGCGCCGGTGGGGCGATTTATAATTCACCCCTCCACTTT
cdr3_aa: CASSEGAGGAIYNSPLHF

j_call: TRBJ2-5
d_call: NA
v_call: TRBV30
clone_size: NA
cdr3_nt: TGTGCCTGGAGTGTCCAGTCAGGGGAGACCCAGTACTTC
cdr3_aa: CAWSVQSGETQYF

j_call: TRBJ1-6
d_call: NA
v_call: TRBV30
clone_size: NA
cdr3_nt: TGTGCCTGGTCCCGAGTTAATTCACCCCTCCACTTT
cdr3_aa: CAWSRVNSPLHF

j_call: TRBJ1-2
d_call: NA
v_call: TRBV19
clone_size: NA
cdr3_nt: TGTGCCAGTAGTATAGATAACAGGCCGGACTATGGCTACACCTTC
cdr3_aa: CASSIDNRPDYGYTF

j_call: TRBJ2-5
d_call: NA
v_call: TRBV11-2
clone_size: NA
cdr3_nt: TGTGCCAGCAGCGCGGGACAGCAAGAGACCCAGTACTTC
cdr3_aa: CASSAGQQETQYF